What follows is one TCR beta chain and its context. Its antigen is not known. The CDR3 is made up of 13 amino acids. Trimming removed 3 bases from V and 6 bases from J, with 11 bases in between. Per the germline V gene, CDR1 is MGHRA and CDR2 is YSYEKL. The entry originates in a study of cytomegalovirus exposure and HLA in healthy donors. Clones were read by immunoSEQ multiplex PCR, and TCRdb kept only the in-frame ones, dropping some. The sample holds 150,000 to 200,000 clones; 84% are singletons and the top ten take 6% to 9%. Notes on the study in general: Most TCR sequences showed up rarely, but some public TCRs showed up in many donors. In vitro assays verified that a few CMV-associated chains recognized CMV antigens specifically.

The chain links TRBV4-1 to TRBJ1-1, with D possibly matching TRBD1 (5 bases). This TCR was sampled from a man aged 18 to 29 in good health and CMV-seropositive. Sequences were obtained from PBMCs. Written as DNA, the CDR3 is TGCGCCAGCAGCCACCCTTGGGGCGCTGAAGCTTTCTTT. The encoded protein is CASSHPWGAEAFF.